This T cell receptor beta chain was retrieved from a study of spatial heterogeneity in lung cancer (dated by TCRdb to between 2017 and 2020). Study-level background: More beta-chain than alpha-chain transcripts were consistently detected, likely reflecting higher beta-chain transcript abundance. In the raw uncorrected reads, each unique combination of TCR and UMI appeared on average more than ten times. Nonsynonymous mutation counts, determined by whole-exome sequencing of tumor tissue, were related to TCR repertoire features. In non-small cell lung cancer, the study made a quantitative comparison of TCR alpha and beta repertoires among multiple tumor regions, matched nontumor lung and blood. At surgery, hundreds of tumor regions, around 65 matched nontumor lung samples and 45 to 60 PBMC samples were TCR-sequenced for both alpha and beta chains.

This specimen's time point label, interpreted: sample taken at primary tumor resection. TCR sequencing used whole RNA extracted from tumor and nontumor lung tissue, or from cryopreserved PBMC samples, without cell sorting. Donors were approximately 72 patients with early-stage, untreated non-small cell lung cancer from the lung TRACERx cohort. Only patients for whom sufficient RNA was available from at least two tumor regions were selected for TCR sequencing. With regard to this clonotype: Its antigen specificity is not known. Base-call qualities are not available, and no considerably larger clone is one nucleotide away. Because this beta chain is a stray read in a library intended to capture alpha chains, its abundance should not be given much weight.

The library was produced with 5' RACE. The sequencing machine was a NextSeq 500. In the TCR library protocol, a unique molecular identifier was attached to each TCR cDNA molecule so that PCR and sequencing errors could be corrected. The study's processing was this. TCR identification, UMI-based error correction and CDR3 extraction were all carried out with Decombinator tools. Expanded TCRs were defined as those above a frequency of 2 per 1,000, corresponding to the top 1% of the tumor frequency distribution. Rényi diversity was computed with the R vegan package after subsampling each repertoire 100 times to 5,000 TCRs. CDR3 similarity networks were constructed using string-kernel similarity of amino acid triplets, with links drawn between CDR3s whose pairwise similarity was above 0.82. The public reads were reprocessed in TCRdb via fastp at Q25 and MiXCR, keeping in-frame beta chains. Every CDR3 protein is listed once, alongside the most common genes and DNA of its rows. The V and J calls reflect TCRdb's pipeline rather than the authors' work. Here the sample has approximately 1,000 distinct CDR3 sequences; 35% to 50% occur a single time. The leading ten clones occupy approximately 42% of the sample.

General study outcomes and caveats: Additional single-cell paired TCR alpha and beta sequencing was considered necessary to confirm, at a functional level, the hypothesis that regional TCRs recognize regional mutations. Ubiquitous expanded tumor TCRs showed up in blood more often at tumor resection than at routine follow-up.

The sequenced sample was PBMCs, obtained at surgery. The clonotype was recovered from a male donor with early-stage non-small cell lung cancer.

The CDR3 reads as follows: CASSQLAGALTDTQYF. Read as DNA, the sequence is TGCGCCAGCAGCCAACTAGCGGGGGCCCTCACAGATACGCAGTATTTT. The chain is assembled from TRBV4-3 and TRBJ2-3; 10 bases in the middle match TRBD2. From V the trimming removes 2 bases and from J it removes 2 bases, while the gene matches leave 4 bases of the junction unaccounted for. The CDR3 runs 16 amino acids, cysteine and phenylalanine included. Only CDR3 DNA is held: 48 bases, read in frame from base 1. Taken from the germline V gene, the CDR1 and CDR2 loops are LGHNA and YSLEER.